Following are 26 T cell receptor beta chains from one sample sequenced in a study of type 1 and type 2 diabetes patients (dated by TCRdb to 2016 to 2017). The sample was run on an Illumina MiSeq. Genomic DNA from sorted T cell subsets was used as template for TCRbeta CDR3 amplification. The TCRbeta CDR3 region was amplified by multiplex PCR with 30 forward and 13 reverse primers. TCRdb ran its own pipeline on the public reads, namely fastp trimming at Q25 and MiXCR clone calling, and kept in-frame beta chains. Each record represents a unique CDR3 protein, reported with the most common genes and DNA among its rows. This sample holds more than 250,000 distinct CDR3 sequences; 40% to 50% were observed only once. Clones ranked in the top ten supply approximately 14% of the sample. Sequenced sample: peripheral blood mononuclear cells (PBMCs). These receptor sequences come from a man between 18 and 35 years old with type 2 diabetes.

The J gene is TRBJ2-2, the V gene TRBV7-2, with a tentative D call TRBD1 (6 bases). CDR3 size: 16 residues. The germline V gene encodes CDR1 SGHTA and CDR2 FQGNSA. Trimming removed 3 bases from V and 5 bases from J, with 16 bases in between. CDR3 amino acids: CASSLVGGVRTGELFF. In DNA form, the CDR3 reads TGTGCCAGCAGCTTGGTAGGGGGAGTGAGAACCGGGGAGCTGTTTTTT.

This clonotype was counted a single time. CDR3 sequence: CATRLRDREVYEQYF. DNA for the CDR3: TGTGCCACCAGACTCAGGGACAGGGAAGTCTACGAGCAGTACTTC. The J gene is TRBJ2-7, the V gene TRBV27; 9 bases map to TRBD1. The trim removed 10 bases at V and 3 bases at J, leaving 13 bases unmatched. Looked up from germline, CDR1 is MNHEY and CDR2 is SMNVEV (reference sequence). The CDR3 length is 15 residues.

About this clonotype: At one boundary the junction diverges from the germline segment, which might be a read error. V gene TRBV7-8 combines with J gene TRBJ1-2, with 10 bases matching TRBD1. The germline V gene encodes CDR1 SGHVS and CDR2 FQNEAQ. This CDR3 region has 13 residues. CDR3 sequence: CASSRQGAGGHTF. The CDR3 DNA reads TGTGCCAGCAGCCGACAGGGGGCGGGTGGCCACACCTTC. Based on the CDR3 plus reference TRBV7-8 and TRBJ1-2, the full variable domain is GAGVSQSPRYKVAKRGQDVALRCDPISGHVSLFWYQQALGQGPEFLTYFQNEAQLDKSGLPSDRFFAERPEGSVSTLKIQRTQQEDSAVYLCASSRQGAGGHTFGSGTRLTVV.

The chain has TRBV6-5 and TRBJ1-2; TRBD1 matches 7 bases. The CDR3 runs to 16 residues. CDR1 and CDR2 from the germline V gene are MNHEY and SVGAGI. The V gene end was trimmed by 2 bases and the J gene end by 3 bases; junction bases not matched to a gene: 9. The CDR3 reads CASSYTPEQGHYGYTF. As DNA, the CDR3 is TGTGCCAGCAGTTACACCCCCGAACAGGGGCACTATGGCTACACCTTC.

This clonotype was seen just once. This chain uses TRBV24-1 with TRBJ2-7; D may be TRBD2 (5 bases). The ends were cut back, 2 bases at V and 5 bases at J, with 9 bases in the middle. CDR1 is KGHDR and CDR2 is SFDVKD in the germline V gene. CDR3 size: 13 residues. CDR3 sequence reads: CATSDYSSHEQYF. CDR3 in DNA: TGTGCCACCAGTGATTACTCTAGCCACGAGCAGTACTTC.

This sequence joins TRBV2 and TRBJ2-4; TRBD2 matches at 7 bases. This CDR3 has 16 amino acids. Unmatched junction bases numbered 15, after V lost 7 bases and J lost 6 bases. Looked up from germline, CDR1 is SNHLY and CDR2 is FYNNEI. The CDR3 nucleotides read TGTGCCAGCATCCAATCCGGGGAGGGCCGGGGAAACATTCAGTACTTC. It yields the protein CASIQSGEGRGNIQYF. Variable domain in full (rest from reference TRBV2 and TRBJ2-4): EPEVTQTPSHQVTQMGQEVILRCVPISNHLYFYWYRQILGQKVEFLVSFYNNEISEKSEIFDDQFSVERPDGSNFTLKIRSTKLEDSAMYFCASIQSGEGRGNIQYFGAGTRLSVL.

This clonotype appeared a single time. The chain recombines TRBV5-1 with TRBJ1-1, with D possibly matching TRBD1 (6 bases). Per the germline V gene, CDR1 is SGHRS and CDR2 is YFSETQ. V was cut by 0 bases and J by 8 bases, with 11 bases left in between. The CDR3 has 13 residues. The CDR3 DNA sequence: TGCGCCAGCAGCTTGGGAGGACAGATAGAAGCTTTCTTT. Translating it yields CASSLGGQIEAFF.

This clonotype showed up just a few times. The J gene is TRBJ2-1, the V gene TRBV15; 7 bases align to TRBD1. Per germline, CDR1 LNHNV and CDR2 YYDKDF (reference sequence). The CDR3 spans 15 residues. Unmatched junction bases numbered 9, after V lost 3 bases and J lost 7 bases. For the CDR3, the DNA is TGTGCCACCAGCAGCGATTTAGGGGGCGGGAATGAGCAGTTCTTC. This gives the protein CATSSDLGGGNEQFF.

This clonotype was seen once. The rearrangement uses TRBV20-1 and TRBJ2-7, with 9 bases that match TRBD2. The germline gives CDR1 DFQATT, CDR2 SNEGSKA (reference sequence). The junction had 9 bases not matched to a gene; V was cut back by 6 bases and J by 6 bases. There are 13 residues in the CDR3. Here the CDR3 DNA reads TGCAGTGCCCCGAATAGCGGGGGCGCCGAGCAGTACTTC. The encoded protein is CSAPNSGGAEQYF.

This clonotype was counted a few times. The chain is built from TRBV27 and TRBJ1-1; maybe TRBD1 (5 bases). CDR3 length: 13 residues. Germline values: CDR1 MNHEY, CDR2 SMNVEV (reference sequence). The V gene lost 5 bases and the J gene lost 5 bases, with 12 bases spanning the gap. The CDR3 is CASSNSRVTEAFF. CDR3 DNA sequence: TGTGCCAGCAGTAATTCCAGGGTGACTGAAGCTTTCTTT.

The chain joins TRBV4-1 to TRBJ1-6; TRBD1 aligns across 10 bases. The V gene end was trimmed by 5 bases and the J gene end by 10 bases; junction bases not matched to a gene: 5. The CDR3 consists of 14 residues. The germline V gene has CDR1 MGHRA and CDR2 YSYEKL. DNA for the CDR3: TGCGCCAGCAGCGCCGACAGGGGGCGATCACCCCTCCACTTT. Translation: CASSADRGRSPLHF.

This clonotype has at least ten counts. The gene calls are TRBV7-3 and TRBJ1-1; D is ambiguous. Trimming removed 4 bases at V and 0 bases at J, with 6 bases between. The CDR3 extends over 13 amino acids. Germline CDR1 and CDR2: SGHTA and FQGTGA. CDR3 loop: CASSSLMNTEAFF. The CDR3 DNA follows: TGTGCCAGCAGCTCTCTAATGAACACTGAAGCTTTCTTT. Based on the CDR3 plus reference TRBV7-3 and TRBJ1-1, the full variable domain is GAGVSQTPSNKVTEKGKYVELRCDPISGHTALYWYRQSLGQGPEFLIYFQGTGAADDSGLPNDRFFAVRPEGSVSTLKIQRTERGDSAVYLCASSSLMNTEAFFGQGTRLTVV.

On this clonotype itself: Since no conserved phenylalanine or tryptophan closes the CDR3, a read error is the likely cause. This CDR3 is CASSEGGLTEAFL. The CDR3, as DNA: TGCGCCAGCAGTGAAGGGGGTCTCACTGAAGCTTTCCTT. This chain connects TRBV10-1 to TRBJ1-1; D is perhaps TRBD1 (6 bases). With 3 bases removed from V and 4 bases from J, the gap between germline ends came to 9 bases. There are 13 residues in the CDR3. Per the germline V gene, CDR1 is WNHNN and CDR2 is SYGVQD (reference sequence).

The chain combines TRBV4-3 with TRBJ2-7; D possibly corresponds to TRBD1 (5 bases). The ends were cut back, 8 bases at V and 0 bases at J, with 17 bases in the middle. The length of the CDR3 is 15 residues. CDR1 and CDR2 from the germline V gene are LGHNA and YSLEER. CDR3 nucleotide sequence: TGCGCCAGCCGCCCGACAGAGTTTAGCTCCTACGAGCAGTACTTC. The encoded protein is CASRPTEFSSYEQYF.

This clonotype has a handful of counts. CDR3 in DNA: TGTGCCAGCAGCTCCCGGGACAGTATGAACACTGAAGCTTTCTTT. Its protein is CASSSRDSMNTEAFF. The chain employs TRBV7-6 and TRBJ1-1; 7 nucleotides match TRBD1. After removal of 4 bases from V and 0 bases from J, the junction contained 5 bases not matched to a gene. The CDR3 runs 15 residues. Germline CDR1 reads SGHVS; CDR2 reads FNYEAQ.

This clonotype has more than one count but fewer than ten. The J gene is TRBJ1-4, the V gene TRBV12-5, with 7 bases fitting TRBD1. The CDR3 runs to 14 residues. Trimming removed 4 bases from V and 5 bases from J; junction bases left unmatched: 4. Germline CDR1 LGHNT, CDR2 FRNRAP. The DNA of the CDR3 is TGTGCTAGTGGTTCCGGGACAGTGAATGAAAAACTGTTTTTT. Protein sequence: CASGSGTVNEKLFF.

This clonotype was seen a few times. The chain has TRBV29-1 and TRBJ2-3; D is possibly TRBD1 (5 bases). CDR1 and CDR2 (germline): SQVTM, ANQGSEA. V lost 4 bases, J lost 2 bases, and 13 bases lay in between. The CDR3 contains 14 residues. The DNA for the CDR3 is TGCAGCGTTGGTGGGGCATCCCACACAGATACGCAGTATTTT. Amino acids: CSVGGASHTDTQYF.

The chain couples TRBV12-5 to TRBJ2-3; 9 bases fit TRBD1. The CDR3 sequence is 12 residues long. Trimming removed 3 bases from V and 14 bases from J; junction bases left unmatched: 6. Germline CDR1 and CDR2: LGHNT and FRNRAP. For the CDR3, the DNA is TGTGCTAGTGGTTTACTCGGGACAGGGTGGTATTTT. Translation gives CASGLLGTGWYF.

This clonotype was seen only a few times. The rearrangement joins TRBV20-1 to TRBJ2-5; D is tentatively TRBD1 or TRBD2 (5 bases each). Deletions cut 4 bases from V and 4 bases from J, with 16 bases between. Germline assignment: CDR1 DFQATT and CDR2 SNEGSKA (reference sequence). The CDR3 consists of 14 residues. The CDR3 is CSANPGPTRETQYF. The CDR3 bases are TGCAGTGCTAACCCGGGACCGACAAGAGAGACCCAGTACTTC.

Only a few counts were recorded for this clonotype. The chain carries TRBV2 and TRBJ1-1; D unclear. This CDR3 comprises 12 residues. CDR1 and CDR2 (germline): SNHLY, FYNNEI. V gave up 1 base and J gave up 11 bases, with 11 bases separating them. For the CDR3, the DNA is TGTGCCAGCAGTGAAGTTGGATTCGGCGCTTTCTTT. Amino acid sequence: CASSEVGFGAFF.

The CDR3 DNA is TGTGCCAGTAGTATTGGGGGGGGGAGTATTAACGATGAGCAGTTCTTC. Encoded protein: CASSIGGGSINDEQFF. The genes are TRBV19 and TRBJ2-1; 7 nucleotides line up with TRBD2. With V trimmed by 3 bases and J by 8 bases, 13 bases remained unmatched. From germline, CDR1 is LNHDA and CDR2 SQIVND (reference sequence). The CDR3 length is 16 residues.

This clonotype was seen more than once but under ten times. The rearrangement joins TRBV19 to TRBJ2-2; D is unclear. CDR1 is LNHDA and CDR2 is SQIVND in the germline V gene (reference sequence). The germline V and J ends were trimmed by 3 bases and 5 bases, with 10 bases remaining between them. This CDR3 has 14 residues. CDR3: CASSMQSGTGELFF. Here the CDR3 DNA reads TGTGCCAGTAGTATGCAGTCGGGTACCGGGGAGCTGTTTTTT.

V usage is TRBV4-1 and J usage is TRBJ1-5, with D possibly being TRBD1 (6 bases). The ends were cut back, 3 bases at V and 5 bases at J, with 17 bases in the middle. From germline, CDR1 is MGHRA and CDR2 YSYEKL. This CDR3 comprises 16 residues. The CDR3 DNA reads as TGCGCCAGCAGCCAGAGGGACACGGAGAGCTATCAGCCCCAGCATTTT. Its protein product is CASSQRDTESYQPQHF.

This clonotype appeared a few times. The rearrangement uses TRBV6-4 and TRBJ1-6, with a possible D match to TRBD1 (5 bases). V was cut by 1 base and J by 7 bases, with 8 bases left in between. Looked up from germline, CDR1 is MRHNA and CDR2 is SNTAGT. The CDR3 runs to 14 residues. The CDR3 DNA reads as TGTGCCAGCAGTGACTTTGGGGGAAATTCACCCCTCCACTTT. Amino acid sequence: CASSDFGGNSPLHF.

The chain joins TRBV7-3 to TRBJ2-7; possible D gene TRBD1, 6 bases. Trimming stripped 2 bases from V and 4 bases from J, with 9 bases between. In germline, CDR1 is SGHTA, CDR2 FQGTGA. The CDR3 has 13 amino acids. CDR3 loop: CASSLARGYEQYF. The CDR3 DNA reads as TGTGCCAGCAGCTTAGCCAGGGGATACGAGCAGTACTTC.

The V and J genes are TRBV6-6 and TRBJ1-6; maybe TRBD1 (5 bases). V lost 2 bases and J 0 bases, leaving 14 bases between the germline ends. This CDR3 contains 18 residues. CDR1 and CDR2 from the germline V gene are MNHNY and SVGAGI (reference sequence). The CDR3 DNA reads as TGTGCCAGCAGTTACCCGGCACAGGATCGCTCCTATAATTCACCCCTCCACTTT. This encodes CASSYPAQDRSYNSPLHF.